The source of this T cell receptor beta chain is a study of blood T cell repertoires in COVID-19. The protocol was immunoSEQ multiplex PCR, while the TCRdb copy is restricted to in-frame clones and leaves out a portion. The sample lists 210,000 or so clones, 78% occurring once. The V gene lost 3 bases and the J gene lost 3 bases, with 16 bases spanning the gap. Germline values: CDR1 SGHNT, CDR2 YYREEE (reference sequence). CDR3 length: 17 residues. The origin of this receptor is a woman aged 80 or over with active or convalescent COVID-19. The sequenced sample consisted of peripheral blood. The chain uses TRBV5-4 and TRBJ1-6, with D hard to call. The CDR3 coding sequence is TGTGCCAGCAGCTCGGAGGGTGGCAGCGGCTATAATTCACCCCTCCACTTT. Protein product: CASSSEGGSGYNSPLHF.